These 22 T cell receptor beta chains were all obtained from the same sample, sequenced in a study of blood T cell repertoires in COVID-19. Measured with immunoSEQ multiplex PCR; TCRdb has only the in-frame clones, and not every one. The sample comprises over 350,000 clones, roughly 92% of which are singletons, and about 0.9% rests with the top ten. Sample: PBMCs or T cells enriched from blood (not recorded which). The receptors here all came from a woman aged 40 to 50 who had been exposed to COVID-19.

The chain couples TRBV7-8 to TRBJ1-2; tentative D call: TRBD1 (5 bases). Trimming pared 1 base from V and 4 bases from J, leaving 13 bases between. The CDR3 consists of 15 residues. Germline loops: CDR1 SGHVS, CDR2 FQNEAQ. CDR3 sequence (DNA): TGTGCCAGCAGCTTAGAACAGGTCAGCGCCTATGGCTACACCTTC. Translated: CASSLEQVSAYGYTF. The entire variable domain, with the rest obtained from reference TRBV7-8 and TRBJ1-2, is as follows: GAGVSQSPRYKVAKRGQDVALRCDPISGHVSLFWYQQALGQGPEFLTYFQNEAQLDKSGLPSDRFFAERPEGSVSTLKIQRTQQEDSAVYLCASSLEQVSAYGYTFGSGTRLTVV.

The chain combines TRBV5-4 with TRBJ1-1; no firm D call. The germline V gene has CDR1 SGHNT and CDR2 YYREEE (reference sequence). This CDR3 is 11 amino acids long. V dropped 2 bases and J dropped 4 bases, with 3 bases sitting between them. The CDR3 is CASSFSTEAFF. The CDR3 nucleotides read TGTGCCAGCAGCTTCAGCACTGAAGCTTTCTTT.

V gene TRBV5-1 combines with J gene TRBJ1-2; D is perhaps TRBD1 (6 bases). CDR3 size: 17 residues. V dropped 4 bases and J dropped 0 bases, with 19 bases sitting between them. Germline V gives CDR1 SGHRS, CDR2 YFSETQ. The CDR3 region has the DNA TGCGCCAGCAGCGCCAGGACAGTCTTCAATCCTAACTATGGCTACACCTTC. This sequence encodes CASSARTVFNPNYGYTF.

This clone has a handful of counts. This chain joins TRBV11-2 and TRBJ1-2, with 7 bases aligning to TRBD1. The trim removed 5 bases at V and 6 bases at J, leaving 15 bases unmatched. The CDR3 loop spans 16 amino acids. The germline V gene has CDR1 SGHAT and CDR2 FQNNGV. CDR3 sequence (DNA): TGTGCCAGCAGCCGCCTACTGAAACAGGGGAGTGATGGCTACACCTTC. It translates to CASSRLLKQGSDGYTF.

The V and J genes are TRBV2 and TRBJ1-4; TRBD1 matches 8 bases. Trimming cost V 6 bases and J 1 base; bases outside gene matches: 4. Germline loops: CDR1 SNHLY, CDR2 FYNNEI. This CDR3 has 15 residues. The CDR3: CASSPQGETNEKLFF. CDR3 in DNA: TGTGCCAGCAGCCCACAGGGGGAAACTAATGAAAAACTGTTTTTT. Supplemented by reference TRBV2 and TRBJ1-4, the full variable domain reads EPEVTQTPSHQVTQMGQEVILRCVPISNHLYFYWYRQILGQKVEFLVSFYNNEISEKSEIFDDQFSVERPDGSNFTLKIRSTKLEDSAMYFCASSPQGETNEKLFFGSGTQLSVL.

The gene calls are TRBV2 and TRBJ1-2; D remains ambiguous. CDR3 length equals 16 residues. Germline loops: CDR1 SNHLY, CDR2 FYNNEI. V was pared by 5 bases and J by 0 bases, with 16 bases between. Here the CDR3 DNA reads TGTGCCAGCAGTCCTCAACGTGCAGCGACTAACTATGGCTACACCTTC. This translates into CASSPQRAATNYGYTF.

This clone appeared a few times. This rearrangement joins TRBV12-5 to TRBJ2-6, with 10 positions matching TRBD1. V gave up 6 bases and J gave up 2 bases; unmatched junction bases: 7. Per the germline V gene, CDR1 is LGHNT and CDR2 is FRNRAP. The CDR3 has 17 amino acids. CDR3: CASGYRDRGAGANVLTF. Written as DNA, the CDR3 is TGTGCTAGTGGCTACCGGGACAGGGGTGCTGGGGCCAACGTCCTGACTTTC.

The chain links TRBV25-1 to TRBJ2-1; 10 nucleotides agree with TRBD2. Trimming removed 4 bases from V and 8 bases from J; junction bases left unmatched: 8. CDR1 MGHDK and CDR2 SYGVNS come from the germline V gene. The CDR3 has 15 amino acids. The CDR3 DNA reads TGTGCCAGCAGTGCCCTAGCGGGAGCGGTAGATGAGCAGTTCTTC. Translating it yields CASSALAGAVDEQFF.

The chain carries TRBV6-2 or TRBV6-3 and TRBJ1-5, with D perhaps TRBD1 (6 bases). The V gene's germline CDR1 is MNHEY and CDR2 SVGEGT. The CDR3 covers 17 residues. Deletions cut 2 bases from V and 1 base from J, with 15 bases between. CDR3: CASSYTRTGTSNQPQHF. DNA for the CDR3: TGTGCCAGCAGTTACACGAGAACAGGGACAAGCAATCAGCCCCAGCATTTT.

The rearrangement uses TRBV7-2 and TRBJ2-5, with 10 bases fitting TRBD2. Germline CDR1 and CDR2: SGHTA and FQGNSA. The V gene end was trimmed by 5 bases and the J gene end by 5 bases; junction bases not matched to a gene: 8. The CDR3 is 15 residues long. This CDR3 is CASSPGLAAQETQYF. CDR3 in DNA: TGTGCCAGCAGCCCCGGACTAGCGGCTCAGGAGACCCAGTACTTC.

The CDR3 coding sequence is TGTGCCAGCAGCCCAACCGGACAGGGAATGACTTGGGGCTACACCTTC. Amino acid sequence: CASSPTGQGMTWGYTF. The chain has TRBV7-8 and TRBJ1-2; TRBD1 aligns across 8 bases. The junction had 16 bases not matched to a gene; V was cut back by 5 bases and J by 8 bases. Germline V CDR1 and CDR2: SGHVS, FQNEAQ. CDR3 size: 16 residues.

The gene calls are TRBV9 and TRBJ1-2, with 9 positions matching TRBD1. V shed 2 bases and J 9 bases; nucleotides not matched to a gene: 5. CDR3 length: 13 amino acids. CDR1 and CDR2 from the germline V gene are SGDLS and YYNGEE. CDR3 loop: CASSVDRGTRYTF. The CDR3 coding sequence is TGTGCCAGCAGCGTCGACAGGGGGACGCGCTACACCTTC.

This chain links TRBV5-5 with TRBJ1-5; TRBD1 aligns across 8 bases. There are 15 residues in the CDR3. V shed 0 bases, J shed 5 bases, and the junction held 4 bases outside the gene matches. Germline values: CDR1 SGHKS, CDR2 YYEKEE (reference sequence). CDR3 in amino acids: CASSLVGQADQPQHF. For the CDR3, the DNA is TGTGCCAGCAGCTTGGTGGGACAGGCAGATCAGCCCCAGCATTTT. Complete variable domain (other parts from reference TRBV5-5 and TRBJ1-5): DAGVTQSPTHLIKTRGQQVTLRCSPISGHKSVSWYQQVLGQGPQFIFQYYEKEERGRGNFPDRFSARQFPNYSSELNVNALLLGDSALYLCASSLVGQADQPQHFGDGTRLSIL.

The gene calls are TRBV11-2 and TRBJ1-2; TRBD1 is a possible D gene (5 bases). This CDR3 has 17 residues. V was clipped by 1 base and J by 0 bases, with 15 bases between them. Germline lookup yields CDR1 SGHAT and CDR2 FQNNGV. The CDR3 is CASSLAGWGGPNYGYTF. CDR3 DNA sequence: TGTGCCAGCAGCTTAGCAGGTTGGGGGGGACCTAACTATGGCTACACCTTC.

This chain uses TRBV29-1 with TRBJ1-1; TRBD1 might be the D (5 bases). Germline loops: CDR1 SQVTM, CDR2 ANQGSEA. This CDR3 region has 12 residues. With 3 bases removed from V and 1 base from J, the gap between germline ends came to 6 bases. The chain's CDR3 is CSVDRANTEAFF. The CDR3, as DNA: TGCAGCGTTGACAGGGCGAACACTGAAGCTTTCTTT.

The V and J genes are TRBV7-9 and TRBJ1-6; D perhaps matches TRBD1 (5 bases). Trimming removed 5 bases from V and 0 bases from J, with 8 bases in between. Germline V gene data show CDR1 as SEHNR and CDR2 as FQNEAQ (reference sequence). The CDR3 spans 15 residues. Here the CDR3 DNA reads TGTGCCAGCAGCCCGGGGGGCTCCTATAATTCACCCCTCCACTTT. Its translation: CASSPGGSYNSPLHF.

CDR3 in DNA: TGTGCCAGCAGCCAAGTTCAGAATGAGCAGTTCTTC. Protein sequence: CASSQVQNEQFF. The chain has TRBV3-1 (or the pseudogene TRBV3-2) and TRBJ2-1; D not certain. Germline V gene sequence: CDR1 LGHDT, CDR2 YNNKEL (reference sequence). V was shortened by 1 base and J by 7 bases, with 5 bases between the two germline ends. CDR3 length equals 12 residues.

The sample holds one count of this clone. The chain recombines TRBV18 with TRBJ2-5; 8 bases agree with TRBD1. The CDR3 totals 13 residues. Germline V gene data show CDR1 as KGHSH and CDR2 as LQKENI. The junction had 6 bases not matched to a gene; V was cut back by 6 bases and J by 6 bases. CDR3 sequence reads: CASSSGGAKTQYF. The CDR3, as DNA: TGTGCCAGCTCGTCAGGGGGCGCAAAGACCCAGTACTTC.

The CDR3 region has the DNA TGTGCCAGCCCAAACTGGGACAGGGGCTATGAGCAGTTCTTC. Translation gives CASPNWDRGYEQFF. This chain uses TRBV25-1 with TRBJ2-1, with 10 bases that match TRBD1. The CDR3 has 14 residues. The germline V gene encodes CDR1 MGHDK and CDR2 SYGVNS. Trimming cost V 8 bases and J 8 bases; bases outside gene matches: 9.

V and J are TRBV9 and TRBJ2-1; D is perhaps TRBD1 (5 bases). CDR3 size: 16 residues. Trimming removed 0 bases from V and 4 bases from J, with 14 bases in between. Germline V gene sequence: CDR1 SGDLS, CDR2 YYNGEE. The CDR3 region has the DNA TGTGCCAGCAGCGTAGAAGGGGTAAGAGGATACAATGAGCAGTTCTTC. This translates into CASSVEGVRGYNEQFF. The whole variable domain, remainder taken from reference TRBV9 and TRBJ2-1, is DSGVTQTPKHLITATGQRVTLRCSPRSGDLSVYWYQQSLDQGLQFLIQYYNGEERAKGNILERFSAQQFPDLHSELNLSSLELGDSALYFCASSVEGVRGYNEQFFGPGTRLTVL.

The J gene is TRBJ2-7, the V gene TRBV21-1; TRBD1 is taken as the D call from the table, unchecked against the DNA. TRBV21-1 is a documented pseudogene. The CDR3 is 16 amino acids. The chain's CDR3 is CASSKVDSPILYEQYF. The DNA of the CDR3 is TGTGCCAGCAGCAAGGTGGACAGCCCGATCCTCTACGAGCAGTACTTC.

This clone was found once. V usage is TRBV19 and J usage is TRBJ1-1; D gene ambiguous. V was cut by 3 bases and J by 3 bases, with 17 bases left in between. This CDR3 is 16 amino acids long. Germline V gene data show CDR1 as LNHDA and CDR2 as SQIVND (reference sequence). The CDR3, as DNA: TGTGCCAGTAGTATTCTGGCACAGCGGCCTTACACTGAAGCTTTCTTT. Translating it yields CASSILAQRPYTEAFF. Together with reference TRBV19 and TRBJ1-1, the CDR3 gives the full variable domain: DGGITQSPKYLFRKEGQNVTLSCEQNLNHDAMYWYRQDPGQGLRLIYYSQIVNDFQKGDIAEGYSVSREKKESFPLTVTSAQKNPTAFYLCASSILAQRPYTEAFFGQGTRLTVV.